This T cell receptor (beta chain) was found in a study of cytomegalovirus exposure and HLA in healthy donors. Findings and limits, study-wide: There were reportedly fewer N-insertions in an Asian-associated ancestry cluster than the approximately 700-donor mean, in a later analysis. For cytomegalovirus status, the classifier reportedly gave diagnoses with high specificity and sensitivity.

Note on this clone: Antigen: not known.

Germline-derived CDR1 and CDR2 are SGHRS and YFSETQ. Trimming stripped 4 bases from V and 4 bases from J, with 8 bases between. The CDR3 is made up of 13 amino acids. Use of 60 Vbeta and 13 Jbeta primers characterized the PCR. Here immunoSEQ multiplex PCR was the method, and the copy in TCRdb shows in-frame clones only, minus some. This table has about 150,000 clones, 80% appearing once. This sequence originates from a man between 25 and 39 years old in good health and CMV-seropositive. Material for sequencing was PBMCs. This rearrangement joins TRBV5-1 to TRBJ2-2; D possibly corresponds to TRBD2 (6 bases). Here the CDR3 reads CASSPGVTGELFF. CDR3 nucleotides: TGCGCCAGCAGCCCGGGGGTCACCGGGGAGCTGTTTTTT.